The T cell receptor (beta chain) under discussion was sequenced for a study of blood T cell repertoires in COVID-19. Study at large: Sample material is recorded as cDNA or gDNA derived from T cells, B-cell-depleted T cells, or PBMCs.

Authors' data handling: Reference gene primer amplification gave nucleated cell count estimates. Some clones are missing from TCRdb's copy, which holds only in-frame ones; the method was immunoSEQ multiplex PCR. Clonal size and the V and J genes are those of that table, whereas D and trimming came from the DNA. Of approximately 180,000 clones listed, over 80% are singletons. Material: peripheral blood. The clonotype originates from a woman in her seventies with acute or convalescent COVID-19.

The CDR3 sequence is CASSHPLGTSGGTYNEQFF. The CDR3 DNA is TGTGCCAGCAGTCACCCGCTGGGGACTAGCGGGGGTACCTACAATGAGCAGTTCTTC. This chain uses TRBV28 with TRBJ2-1; 14 positions match TRBD2. The CDR3 covers 19 residues. Unmatched junction bases numbered 11, after V lost 5 bases and J lost 2 bases. In germline, CDR1 is MDHEN, CDR2 SYDVKM.